These T cell receptor beta chains were read from a single sample in a study of shared clonotypes between healthy human individuals. Only in-frame clones appear in the TCRdb table, and some are missing; sequencing was by immunoSEQ multiplex PCR. The data contain a few million clones, around 95% of them singletons. Input material: naive CD4+ T cells sorted from blood. These receptor sequences come from a man younger than 30 in good health. CDR3s include the opening cysteine and the closing phenylalanine or tryptophan. A D gene is named only where the DNA matches it firmly. Expanded clones are given a class, and other clones once, few, many or no size at all.

abundance: .
d_gene: .
j_gene: TRBJ2-5
v_gene: TRBV6-5
CDR3aa: CASSYSRLTETQYF
CDR3nt: TGTGCCAGCAGTTACTCGCGACTAACGGAGACCCAGTACTTC

abundance: .
d_gene: .
j_gene: TRBJ2-3
v_gene: TRBV5-4
CDR3aa: CASSLGTTSTDTQYF
CDR3nt: TGTGCCAGCAGCTTGGGGACTACTAGCACAGATACGCAGTATTTT

abundance: .
d_gene: .
j_gene: TRBJ2-7
v_gene: TRBV7-9
CDR3aa: CASSRGLDSYEQYF
CDR3nt: TGTGCCAGCAGCCGAGGACTGGACTCCTACGAGCAGTACTTC

abundance: .
d_gene: .
j_gene: TRBJ1-1
v_gene: TRBV11-2
CDR3aa: CASSLAGHTEAFF
CDR3nt: TGTGCCAGCAGCTTAGCGGGTCACACTGAAGCTTTCTTT

abundance: .
d_gene: TRBD1
j_gene: TRBJ2-7
v_gene: TRBV5-6
CDR3aa: CASSLGGPGQRYYEQYF
CDR3nt: TGTGCCAGCAGCTTAGGGGGACCGGGACAGCGATACTACGAGCAGTACTTC

abundance: .
d_gene: TRBD1
j_gene: TRBJ2-3
v_gene: TRBV5-1
CDR3aa: CASSPDRGRADTQYF
CDR3nt: TGCGCCAGCAGCCCGGACAGGGGGCGCGCAGATACGCAGTATTTT

abundance: once
d_gene: .
j_gene: TRBJ1-2
v_gene: TRBV6-6
CDR3aa: CASRAQGGVKDGYTF
CDR3nt: TGTGCCAGCAGAGCCCAGGGAGGAGTAAAGGATGGCTACACCTTC

abundance: .
d_gene: TRBD1
j_gene: TRBJ1-3
v_gene: TRBV5-6
CDR3aa: CASSFNRGGNTIYF
CDR3nt: TGTGCCAGCAGCTTTAACAGGGGCGGAAACACCATATATTTT

abundance: .
d_gene: .
j_gene: TRBJ2-5
v_gene: TRBV28
CDR3aa: CASSSWTAQETQYF
CDR3nt: TGTGCCAGCAGTTCCTGGACGGCACAAGAGACCCAGTACTTC

abundance: .
d_gene: .
j_gene: TRBJ1-1
v_gene: TRBV19
CDR3aa: CASSILGRMNTEAFF
CDR3nt: TGTGCCAGTAGTATCTTAGGCAGGATGAACACTGAAGCTTTCTTT

abundance: .
d_gene: TRBD1
j_gene: TRBJ2-3
v_gene: TRBV5-1
CDR3aa: CASSAGQVNVDTQYF
CDR3nt: TGCGCCAGCAGCGCTGGACAGGTAAACGTAGATACGCAGTATTTT

abundance: .
d_gene: TRBD1
j_gene: TRBJ1-2
v_gene: TRBV6-1
CDR3aa: CASSERTGGSLNYGYTF
CDR3nt: TGTGCCAGCAGTGAACGGACAGGGGGAAGTCTTAACTATGGCTACACCTTC

abundance: .
d_gene: .
j_gene: TRBJ1-4
v_gene: TRBV5-4
CDR3aa: CASSGLGSEKLFF
CDR3nt: TGTGCCAGCAGCGGATTGGGTAGTGAAAAACTGTTTTTT

abundance: .
d_gene: .
j_gene: TRBJ2-1
v_gene: TRBV2
CDR3aa: CASSDFPEGEQFF
CDR3nt: TGTGCCAGCAGTGATTTTCCAGAAGGTGAGCAGTTCTTC

abundance: .
d_gene: .
j_gene: TRBJ1-5
v_gene: TRBV15
CDR3aa: CATSTVTYQPQHF
CDR3nt: TGTGCCACCTCGACAGTAACGTATCAGCCCCAGCATTTT

abundance: .
d_gene: .
j_gene: TRBJ2-1
v_gene: TRBV18
CDR3aa: CASSPPSLENEQFF
CDR3nt: TGTGCCAGCTCACCACCGTCACTCGAGAATGAGCAGTTCTTC

abundance: .
d_gene: .
j_gene: TRBJ1-1
v_gene: TRBV19
CDR3aa: CASRLDTGISEAFF
CDR3nt: TGTGCCAGCCGACTAGATACAGGGATATCCGAAGCTTTCTTT

abundance: .
d_gene: .
j_gene: TRBJ2-6
v_gene: TRBV6-5
CDR3aa: CASSGTLSGANVLTF
CDR3nt: TGTGCCAGCAGTGGAACACTCTCTGGGGCCAACGTCCTGACTTTC

abundance: .
d_gene: TRBD2
j_gene: TRBJ2-3
v_gene: TRBV6-1
CDR3aa: CASSRLAGGTDTQYF
CDR3nt: TGTGCCAGCAGTAGACTAGCGGGGGGCACAGATACGCAGTATTTT

abundance: .
d_gene: TRBD1
j_gene: TRBJ1-5
v_gene: TRBV2
CDR3aa: CASSLDRSLKQPQHF
CDR3nt: TGTGCCAGCAGTTTGGACAGGTCTCTTAAGCAGCCCCAGCATTTT

abundance: .
d_gene: TRBD1
j_gene: TRBJ1-6
v_gene: TRBV10-3
CDR3aa: CAIRGQENSPLHF
CDR3nt: TGTGCCATCAGGGGACAGGAGAATTCACCCCTCCACTTT

abundance: .
d_gene: TRBD2
j_gene: TRBJ2-7
v_gene: TRBV6-1
CDR3aa: CASSITSGGAYEQYF
CDR3nt: TGTGCCAGCAGTATTACTAGCGGGGGAGCCTACGAGCAGTACTTC

abundance: once
d_gene: TRBD1
j_gene: TRBJ2-3
v_gene: TRBV5-1
CDR3aa: CASGRQGSTDTQYF
CDR3nt: TGCGCCAGCGGACGACAGGGGAGCACAGATACGCAGTATTTT

abundance: .
d_gene: .
j_gene: TRBJ1-6
v_gene: TRBV18
CDR3aa: CASSPFGSPLHF
CDR3nt: TGTGCCAGCTCACCCTTTGGGTCACCCCTCCACTTT

abundance: .
d_gene: .
j_gene: TRBJ1-4
v_gene: TRBV6-5
CDR3aa: CASRDSSTNEKLFF
CDR3nt: TGTGCCAGCAGGGACAGCTCAACTAATGAAAAACTGTTTTTT

abundance: .
d_gene: .
j_gene: TRBJ2-5
v_gene: TRBV6-4
CDR3aa: CASSDSKAGGETQYF
CDR3nt: TGTGCCAGCAGTGACTCAAAAGCTGGGGGCGAGACCCAGTACTTC

abundance: .
d_gene: TRBD2
j_gene: TRBJ2-7
v_gene: TRBV10-3
CDR3aa: CATAGTSLEQYF
CDR3nt: TGTGCCACCGCCGGGACTAGCCTCGAGCAGTACTTC

abundance: .
d_gene: TRBD1
j_gene: TRBJ1-6
v_gene: TRBV10-1
CDR3aa: CASRSQGVSPTRNSPLHF
CDR3nt: TGCGCCAGCAGATCACAGGGGGTGTCACCAACCCGTAATTCACCCCTCCACTTT

abundance: .
d_gene: .
j_gene: TRBJ1-4
v_gene: TRBV28
CDR3aa: CASSLNQGWDEKLFF
CDR3nt: TGTGCCAGCTCTTTAAATCAGGGGTGGGATGAAAAACTGTTTTTT

abundance: .
d_gene: .
j_gene: TRBJ1-1
v_gene: TRBV28
CDR3aa: CASTQERAFF
CDR3nt: TGTGCCAGCACACAGGAGAGGGCTTTCTTT

abundance: .
d_gene: .
j_gene: TRBJ2-1
v_gene: TRBV7-8
CDR3aa: CASSPRRVEGVYNEQFF
CDR3nt: TGTGCCAGCAGCCCTAGACGGGTAGAGGGAGTTTACAATGAGCAGTTCTTC

abundance: .
d_gene: .
j_gene: TRBJ2-7
v_gene: TRBV9
CDR3aa: CASSVGTAYEQYF
CDR3nt: TGTGCCAGCAGCGTAGGGACAGCCTACGAGCAGTACTTC

abundance: .
d_gene: .
j_gene: TRBJ2-5
v_gene: TRBV10-1
CDR3aa: CASSESSRPETQYF
CDR3nt: TGCGCCAGCAGTGAGTCGAGCAGGCCGGAGACCCAGTACTTC

abundance: .
d_gene: .
j_gene: TRBJ2-3
v_gene: TRBV5-1
CDR3aa: CASSADLGSTDTQYF
CDR3nt: TGCGCCAGCAGCGCGGACCTGGGTAGCACAGATACGCAGTATTTT

abundance: .
d_gene: TRBD1
j_gene: TRBJ1-1
v_gene: TRBV12-5
CDR3aa: CASRGQGSSQAFF
CDR3nt: TGTGCTAGTAGGGGACAGGGGTCATCGCAAGCTTTCTTT

abundance: once
d_gene: TRBD1
j_gene: TRBJ1-6
v_gene: TRBV6-5
CDR3aa: CASRDRGPSPLHF
CDR3nt: TGTGCCAGCAGGGACAGGGGGCCTTCACCCCTCCACTTT

abundance: .
d_gene: TRBD2
j_gene: TRBJ2-5
v_gene: TRBV19
CDR3aa: CASSISKGLAVVQETQYF
CDR3nt: TGTGCCAGTAGTATCAGTAAAGGCCTAGCGGTTGTTCAAGAGACCCAGTACTTC

abundance: .
d_gene: TRBD1
j_gene: TRBJ1-1
v_gene: TRBV4-1
CDR3aa: CASSQVAGTGGNTEAFF
CDR3nt: TGCGCCAGCAGCCAAGTAGCGGGGACAGGGGGCAACACTGAAGCTTTCTTT

abundance: .
d_gene: .
j_gene: TRBJ1-3
v_gene: TRBV6-1
CDR3aa: CASSETVFSGNTIYF
CDR3nt: TGTGCCAGCAGTGAAACGGTGTTCTCTGGAAACACCATATATTTT

abundance: once
d_gene: TRBD2
j_gene: TRBJ2-7
v_gene: TRBV11-1
CDR3aa: CASSLGLVGFYEQYF
CDR3nt: TGTGCCAGCAGCTTGGGACTAGTGGGTTTCTACGAGCAGTACTTC

abundance: .
d_gene: TRBD2
j_gene: TRBJ2-3
v_gene: TRBV11-2
CDR3aa: CASSLGLAGVTDTQYF
CDR3nt: TGTGCCAGCAGCTTAGGTTTAGCGGGAGTCACAGATACGCAGTATTTT

abundance: .
d_gene: .
j_gene: TRBJ1-5
v_gene: TRBV29-1
CDR3aa: CSVGQINQPQHF
CDR3nt: TGCAGCGTAGGACAGATAAATCAGCCCCAGCATTTT

abundance: .
d_gene: .
j_gene: TRBJ2-5
v_gene: TRBV6-5
CDR3aa: CASSRGQETQYF
CDR3nt: TGTGCCAGCTCCCGGGGTCAGGAGACCCAGTACTTC

abundance: .
d_gene: .
j_gene: TRBJ1-2
v_gene: TRBV6-1
CDR3aa: CASSDAGQSYGYTF
CDR3nt: TGTGCCAGCAGTGATGCCGGACAGAGCTATGGCTACACCTTC

abundance: .
d_gene: TRBD1
j_gene: TRBJ1-1
v_gene: TRBV19
CDR3aa: CASSPDRLNTEAFF
CDR3nt: TGTGCCAGTTCCCCGGACAGGCTGAACACTGAAGCTTTCTTT

abundance: .
d_gene: TRBD1
j_gene: TRBJ2-3
v_gene: TRBV6-1
CDR3aa: CASGTGTSTDTQYF
CDR3nt: TGTGCCAGCGGGACAGGGACTAGCACAGATACGCAGTATTTT

abundance: .
d_gene: .
j_gene: TRBJ2-2
v_gene: TRBV6-6
CDR3aa: CATHPAGELFF
CDR3nt: TGTGCCACCCACCCCGCCGGGGAGCTGTTTTTT

abundance: .
d_gene: TRBD1
j_gene: TRBJ1-5
v_gene: TRBV6-1
CDR3aa: CASSEVGGRMNQPQHF
CDR3nt: TGTGCCAGCAGTGAAGTAGGGGGCCGGATGAATCAGCCCCAGCATTTT

abundance: .
d_gene: .
j_gene: TRBJ1-1
v_gene: TRBV6-6
CDR3aa: CASSATRPVLLF
CDR3nt: TGTGCCAGCAGTGCCACTCGGCCAGTCCTACTCTTT

abundance: .
d_gene: .
j_gene: TRBJ1-3
v_gene: TRBV18
CDR3aa: CASSPPGVFSGNTIYF
CDR3nt: TGTGCCAGCTCACCACCGGGTGTTTTCTCTGGAAACACCATATATTTT

abundance: .
d_gene: .
j_gene: TRBJ2-7
v_gene: TRBV7-3
CDR3aa: CASSLTGDTYEQYF
CDR3nt: TGTGCCAGCAGCTTAACGGGGGACACCTACGAGCAGTACTTC